These 15 T cell receptor beta chains share one sample of origin, sequenced in a study of tumor-infiltrating lymphocytes in primary liver carcinoma. Alongside blood RNA obtained from unsorted whole blood, germline DNA was also extracted. Making TCR beta cDNA involved approximately 530 ng total RNA and a constant-region primer. TCR beta libraries came from three nested multiplex PCR rounds using slightly modified ARM-PCR. Forward primers for TRBV1-TRBV30 and a C-beta reverse primer served the first two PCR rounds, at about 10 cycles each. A single record per CDR3 protein comes from TCRdb applying MiXCR to the multiplex PCR reads. The sample lists about 200,000 distinct CDR3 sequences; roughly 61% were seen once. The specimen sequenced was peripheral blood. Source of these receptors: an older woman with primary liver carcinoma and hepatitis B virus infection.

The V call is TRBV28, the J call TRBJ2-3; TRBD1 or TRBD2 may be the D gene (5 bases each). V was pared by 5 bases and J by 2 bases, with 11 bases between. The germline CDR1 and CDR2 sequences are MDHEN and SYDVKM. CDR3 length equals 14 residues. The CDR3 region is CASSDMGPTDTQYF. CDR3 sequence (DNA): TGTGCCAGCAGTGATATGGGACCCACAGATACGCAGTATTTT.

J is TRBJ2-7 and V is TRBV11-2, with D hard to call. V gave up 5 bases and J gave up 1 base, with 12 bases separating them. CDR1 is SGHAT, CDR2 FQNNGV, per germline. The CDR3 is 14 residues long. Here the CDR3 reads CASSPTRRSYEQYF. CDR3 coding DNA: TGTGCCAGCAGCCCGACAAGGAGATCCTACGAGCAGTACTTC.

This clonotype has a handful of counts. The chain joins TRBV6-5 to TRBJ2-1, with a tentative D call TRBD2 (7 bases). The germline CDR1 and CDR2 sequences are MNHEY and SVGAGI. The CDR3 loop spans 13 amino acids. Trimming took off 6 bases at V and 6 bases at J, with 12 bases between the two ends. In nucleotides, the CDR3 is TGTGCCAGCAGCCCAGGGGAGGGCAATGAGCAGTTCTTC. This sequence encodes CASSPGEGNEQFF.

CDR3 DNA: TGTGCCAGCAGCCCGGGTCCTGATATGAACACTGAAGCTTTCTTT. This gives the protein CASSPGPDMNTEAFF. The rearrangement uses TRBV5-4 and TRBJ1-1; D is uncertain. CDR3 size: 15 residues. From germline, CDR1 is SGHNT and CDR2 YYREEE (reference sequence). V was shortened by 4 bases and J by 0 bases, with 13 bases between the two germline ends.

This clonotype occurred once. The junction departs from germline at one end; a sequencing error may be responsible. The chain has TRBV4-1 and TRBJ2-3, with 8 bases aligning to TRBD2. The CDR3 contains 17 residues. Germline CDR1 is MGHRA and CDR2 is YSYEKL. In DNA, the CDR3 is TGCGCCAACAGCCATCCCCGAGCGGGAGAGTTCACAGATACGCAGTATTTT. Its translation is CANSHPRAGEFTDTQYF.

This clonotype has more than one count but fewer than ten. V is TRBV12-3 or TRBV12-4 and J is TRBJ2-3, with 12 nucleotides matching TRBD2. The ends lost 6 bases at V and 3 bases at J; junction bases unmatched: 19. The CDR3 contains 20 residues. CDR3 in DNA: TGTGCCAGCAGCGGGGGGGAGAGGGCTAGCGGGAGGGCCCGGACAGATACGCAGTATTTT. Its protein product is CASSGGERASGRARTDTQYF.

In this sample, this clonotype turned up many times. The J gene is TRBJ2-7, the V gene TRBV11-2; D may be TRBD2 (6 bases). Per the germline V gene, CDR1 is SGHAT and CDR2 is FQNNGV. The V and J ends lost 6 bases and 3 bases respectively, with 9 bases between them. CDR3 length: 12 residues. The CDR3 loop is CASSPGGYEQYF. CDR3 DNA sequence: TGTGCCAGCAGTCCCGGGGGCTACGAGCAGTACTTC. Variable domain in full (rest from reference TRBV11-2 and TRBJ2-7): EAGVAQSPRYKIIEKRQSVAFWCNPISGHATLYWYQQILGQGPKLLIQFQNNGVVDDSQLPKDRFSAERLKGVDSTLKIQPAKLEDSAVYLCASSPGGYEQYFGPGTRLTVT.

This chain connects TRBV20-1 to TRBJ2-4, with unresolved D. CDR3 size: 14 residues. V was trimmed by 5 bases and J by 1 base, leaving 12 bases between them. Germline-derived CDR1 and CDR2 are DFQATT and SNEGSKA (reference sequence). The CDR3 sequence: CSASSVTAKNIQYF. CDR3 DNA sequence: TGCAGTGCTTCGTCAGTTACGGCCAAAAACATTCAGTACTTC.

The V call is TRBV11-2, the J call TRBJ1-5; the D is unclear. V lost 8 bases and J lost 0, with 11 bases in between. The CDR3 covers 14 residues. The V gene's germline CDR1 is SGHAT and CDR2 FQNNGV. CDR3: CASGNGYSNQPQHF. CDR3 nucleotides: TGTGCCAGCGGGAACGGGTATAGCAATCAGCCCCAGCATTTT.

This clonotype has a count of ten or more. V and J are TRBV6-1 and TRBJ2-1; 13 positions agree with TRBD2. Germline CDR1 and CDR2: MNHNS and SASEGT. The CDR3 spans 17 residues. J gave up 15 bases and V 1 base, and 15 bases lay outside the gene matches. The CDR3 is CASSEGLGGTSGEWLFF. CDR3 in DNA: TGTGCCAGCAGTGAAGGATTAGGAGGGACTAGCGGGGAGTGGTTGTTCTTC.

V is TRBV29-1 and J is TRBJ2-2; no clear D. The CDR3 runs to 15 residues. In germline, CDR1 is SQVTM, CDR2 ANQGSEA. Trimming cost V 8 bases and J 0 bases, with 16 bases left between them. CDR3: CSIPQCPANTGELFF. The CDR3 bases are TGCAGCATTCCACAGTGTCCGGCGAACACCGGGGAGCTGTTTTTT.

This clonotype was detected only a few times. The rearrangement joins TRBV28 to TRBJ2-3, with TRBD1 identical over 7 bases. Germline CDR1 and CDR2: MDHEN and SYDVKM. The CDR3 consists of 18 residues. J lost 3 bases, V lost 5 bases, and 17 bases had no gene match. The CDR3 coding sequence is TGTGCCAGCAGTACCCCTTTGTCTTTAACAGGGGAAACAGATACGCAGTATTTT. This gives the protein CASSTPLSLTGETDTQYF.

On this clonotype itself: A clone one base away is much larger, so this may be a read error. J is TRBJ2-1 and V is TRBV7-8, with TRBD1 matching over 11 bases. Germline CDR1 SGHVS, CDR2 FQNEAQ. This CDR3 region has 16 residues. This chain's CDR3 is CASSFPGQGAYNEQSF. CDR3 DNA: TGTGCCAGCAGCTTCCCCGGACAGGGGGCCTACAATGAGCAGTCCTTC.

This clonotype was recorded many times. This rearrangement joins TRBV4-2 to TRBJ1-2, with D possibly TRBD1 on 6 matching bases. The germline gives CDR1 LGHNA, CDR2 YNFKEQ. This CDR3 has 15 amino acids. V was clipped by 2 bases and J by 2 bases, with 12 bases between them. CDR3 nucleotide sequence: TGTGCCAGCAGCCAACCTGGGGACACCAACTATGGCTACACCTTC. This codes for CASSQPGDTNYGYTF.

The genes are TRBV6-6 and TRBJ2-1; 7 nucleotides agree with TRBD1. The CDR3 loop spans 16 amino acids. Germline V lookup: CDR1 MNHNY, CDR2 SVGAGI (reference sequence). After removal of 4 bases from V and 4 bases from J, the junction contained 10 bases not matched to a gene. CDR3 bases: TGTGCCAGCAGTTTCGGGACAGTTGCCGAGTACAATGAGCAGTTCTTC. It specifies CASSFGTVAEYNEQFF.